This paragraph covers one TCR beta chain sequence. This sample was included in a study of blood T cell repertoires in COVID-19. On the study more broadly: The United States, Italy and Spain provided the acute and convalescent COVID-19 samples.

Under the authors' procedure: Reference gene primer amplification in the assay estimated nucleated cell counts. Repertoires were generated with immunoSEQ multiplex PCR, while TCRdb's copy carries only in-frame clones and drops some. The V and J calls and clone size were taken over from that table, and D and trimming were inferred from the DNA. Among about 200,000 clones listed, about nine tenths were seen once. V was pared by 1 base and J by 6 bases, with 9 bases of the junction left unmatched. The length of the CDR3 is 16 residues. CDR1 MGHRA and CDR2 YSYEKL come from the germline V gene. The receptor comes from a man aged 55 to 70 who had recovered from COVID-19. Sequencing was done on a sample of peripheral blood. The J gene is TRBJ1-5, the V gene TRBV4-1; 7 bases align to TRBD1. CDR3 DNA: TGCGCCAGCAGCCAAGCGGGACAGCTTAGAGGTCAGCCCCAGCATTTT. This codes for CASSQAGQLRGQPQHF.